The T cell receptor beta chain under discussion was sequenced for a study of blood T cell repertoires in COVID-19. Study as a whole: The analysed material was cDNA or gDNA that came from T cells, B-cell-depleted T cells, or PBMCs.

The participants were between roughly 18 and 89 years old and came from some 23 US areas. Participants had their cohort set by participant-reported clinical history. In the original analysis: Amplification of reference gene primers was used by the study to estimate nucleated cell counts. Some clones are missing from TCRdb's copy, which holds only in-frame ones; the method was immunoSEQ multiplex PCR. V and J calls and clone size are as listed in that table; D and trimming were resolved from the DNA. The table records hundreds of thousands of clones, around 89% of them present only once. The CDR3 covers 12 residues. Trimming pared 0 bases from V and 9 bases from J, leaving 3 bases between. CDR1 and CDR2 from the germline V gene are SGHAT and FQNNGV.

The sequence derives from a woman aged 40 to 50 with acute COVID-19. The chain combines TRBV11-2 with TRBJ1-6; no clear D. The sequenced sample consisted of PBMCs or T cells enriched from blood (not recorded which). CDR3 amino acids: CASSLEASPLHF. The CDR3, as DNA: TGTGCCAGCAGCTTAGAAGCTTCACCCCTCCACTTT.